One and the same sample provided the 14 T cell receptor beta chains below, sequenced in a study of CD8 T cells in Susac syndrome. Random hexamers primed reverse transcription of roughly 0.5 to 1 ug RNA. TCRdb processed the immunoSEQ multiplex PCR reads anew with MiXCR; each CDR3 protein has one entry. The sample carries under 150,000 distinct CDR3 sequences, around 94% recorded once. The sequencing sample was made of CD8+ T cells from PBMCs. Source of these receptors: a human donor in good health.

This clonotype was picked up one time. CDR3 in amino acids: CAWRTDGYTF. In DNA form, the CDR3 reads TGTGCCTGGAGAACAGATGGCTACACCTTC. The V gene is TRBV30, the J gene TRBJ1-2, with no clear D. Trimming removed 3 bases at V and 6 bases at J, with 5 bases between. The germline CDR1 and CDR2 sequences are GTSNPN and SVGIG (reference sequence). This CDR3 is built from 10 residues.

CDR3 DNA: TGTGCCAGCAGCCAAGATCCGCAGGACCCGTTCTTC. Residues: CASSQDPQDPFF. This rearrangement joins TRBV3-1 to TRBJ2-1, with D uncertain. CDR3 size: 12 residues. Trimming removed 0 bases at V and 15 bases at J, with 12 bases between. Germline CDR1 and CDR2: LGHDT and YNNKEL (reference sequence).

The genes are TRBV13 and TRBJ2-3; D gene unclear. The CDR3 has 15 residues. The germline CDR1 and CDR2 sequences are PRHDT and FYEKMQ (reference sequence). The V end was cut by 5 bases, the J end by 2 bases, with 14 bases between. The CDR3 sequence is CASSEPEVDTDTQYF. As DNA, the CDR3 is TGTGCCAGCAGCGAACCGGAAGTGGACACAGATACGCAGTATTTT.

This sequence joins TRBV5-1 and TRBJ1-5, with TRBD1 matching 7 bases. The V and J ends lost 0 bases and 4 bases, in that order; junction bases with no gene match: 4. The CDR3 length is 15 residues. Germline lookup yields CDR1 SGHRS and CDR2 YFSETQ. CDR3 coding DNA: TGCGCCAGCAGCTTGGAGGGGACAGAGAATCAGCCCCAGCATTTT. Its translation: CASSLEGTENQPQHF.

The rearrangement links TRBV27 to TRBJ2-7; unclear D gene. There are 14 residues in the CDR3. Per germline, CDR1 MNHEY and CDR2 SMNVEV (reference sequence). Trimming took 0 bases from V and 2 from J, leaving 8 bases between them. CDR3: CASSLSSVAYEQYF. The CDR3 bases are TGTGCCAGCAGTTTATCGTCGGTTGCCTACGAGCAGTACTTC.

This clonotype was detected only once. The chain is built from TRBV20-1 and TRBJ2-1; no reliable D call. V was clipped by 4 bases and J by 2 bases, with 12 bases between them. Looked up from germline, CDR1 is DFQATT and CDR2 is SNEGSKA (reference sequence). The CDR3 extends over 14 amino acids. The CDR3 DNA is TGCAGTGCTACGAAAAAGAGGCCCTACAATGAGCAGTTCTTC. It translates to CSATKKRPYNEQFF.

The rearrangement uses TRBV13 and TRBJ2-7; D is perhaps TRBD1 (6 bases). CDR1 is PRHDT and CDR2 is FYEKMQ in the germline V gene (reference sequence). The CDR3 runs to 13 residues. Trimming took 5 bases from V and 5 from J, leaving 13 bases between them. This CDR3 reads CASSPTGSHEQYF. The DNA of the CDR3 is TGTGCCAGCAGCCCTACAGGGTCCCACGAGCAGTACTTC.

This rearrangement joins TRBV2 to TRBJ2-5; possibly TRBD1 for D (5 bases). V was cut by 1 base and J by 5 bases, with 14 bases left in between. The CDR3 has 15 residues. Per germline, CDR1 SNHLY and CDR2 FYNNEI. As DNA, the CDR3 is TGTGCCAGCAGTGAAGGGCCCCAGGGAATGGAGACCCAGTACTTC. As protein: CASSEGPQGMETQYF.

This clonotype occurred once. J is TRBJ2-7 and V is TRBV15, with D perhaps matching TRBD2 (6 bases). The CDR3 spans 17 residues. CDR1 and CDR2 (germline): LNHNV, YYDKDF (reference sequence). V dropped 5 bases and J dropped 5 bases, with 25 bases sitting between them. CDR3 region: CATSGPNSGRDPDEQYF. CDR3 nucleotides: TGTGCCACCAGCGGACCCAATAGCGGCAGAGACCCCGACGAGCAGTACTTC. The complete variable domain, with remaining parts taken from reference TRBV15 and TRBJ2-7, reads DAMVIQNPRYQVTQFGKPVTLSCSQTLNHNVMYWYQQKSSQAPKLLFHYYDKDFNNEADTPDNFQSRRPNTSFCFLDIRSPGLGDTAMYLCATSGPNSGRDPDEQYFGPGTRLTVT.

The chain recombines TRBV27 with TRBJ1-1; D not resolved. Trimming shortened V by 5 bases and J by 1 base, and 5 bases separated the two germline ends. CDR1 and CDR2 (germline): MNHEY, SMNVEV (reference sequence). The CDR3 extends over 12 amino acids. This CDR3 reads CASSQSNTEAFF. The CDR3 DNA follows: TGTGCCAGCAGTCAATCGAACACTGAAGCTTTCTTT.

The CDR3 DNA sequence: TGTGCCAGCAGCCAAGAAAGTCAGCCCCAGCATTTT. This sequence encodes CASSQESQPQHF. This chain links TRBV4-2 with TRBJ1-5; the D is unclear. CDR3 size: 12 residues. V was clipped by 0 bases and J by 6 bases, with 3 bases between them. CDR1 is LGHNA and CDR2 is YNFKEQ in the germline V gene.

The chain uses TRBV15 and TRBJ2-3; the D is unclear. Trimming cost V 1 base and J 6 bases, with 8 bases left between them. Germline V gives CDR1 LNHNV, CDR2 YYDKDF (reference sequence). The CDR3 is 13 residues long. The DNA for the CDR3 is TGTGCCACCAGCAGAGGGAATACGGATACGCAGTATTTT. As protein: CATSRGNTDTQYF.

This chain joins TRBV7-9 and TRBJ1-2; D is unclear. The CDR3 loop spans 13 amino acids. Germline loops: CDR1 SEHNR, CDR2 FQNEAQ (reference sequence). Trimming removed 1 base at V and 5 bases at J, with 8 bases between. The CDR3 DNA sequence: TGTGCCAGCAGCTTAGGTACCAGATATGGCTACACCTTC. Amino acids: CASSLGTRYGYTF.

V gene TRBV27 combines with J gene TRBJ2-4; D is possibly TRBD2 (5 bases). The CDR3 contains 16 residues. The V gene's germline CDR1 is MNHEY and CDR2 SMNVEV (reference sequence). The V gene lost 4 bases and the J gene lost 0 bases, with 13 bases spanning the gap. The CDR3 DNA sequence: TGTGCCAGCAGTTGGAGCGGATTGCTAGCCAAAAACATTCAGTACTTC. It is translated as CASSWSGLLAKNIQYF.